The 19 T cell receptor delta chains in this list originate from one sample, sequenced in a study of gamma-delta chains in newborns, infants, children. TCRdb re-called the reads with CATT. The sample holds about 8,500 delta-chain clones, about 3.7% seen once. The specimen sequenced was blood. The origin of the receptors is a child who was a newborn, infant or young child, either healthy, febrile or measles-vaccinated (not recorded which).

In its sample, this clone was seen a few times. This likely came from a read error, as a far larger clone is one base away. This rearrangement joins TRDV2 to TRDJ2; the D gene is possibly TRDD3 (6 bases). The V end was cut by 0 bases, the J end by 6 bases, with 10 bases between. The CDR3 runs to 14 residues. The germline CDR1 and CDR2 sequences are GEAIGNYY and EKD. CDR3 sequence (DNA): TGTGCCTGTGACACCCGGGGGAACGCAGCACAACTCTTCTTT. Translating it yields CACDTRGNAAQLFF.

There are a few counts of this clone. An end of the junction differs from the germline gene, which may be a read error. The V gene is TRDV2, the J gene TRDJ2, with 7 bases that match TRDD3. CDR1 and CDR2 (germline): GEAIGNYY, EKD. CDR3 length equals 16 residues. CDR3 amino acids: CACDTLGAPLAAQLFF. In nucleotides, the CDR3 is TGTGCCTGTGACACCCTGGGGGCCCCTTTGGCAGCACAACTCTTCTTT.

This clone came up many times. The chain recombines TRDV2 with TRDJ1; D possibly corresponds to TRDD3 (6 bases). Germline CDR1 and CDR2: GEAIGNYY and EKD. The CDR3 length is 15 residues. V was pared by 0 bases and J by 0 bases, with 10 bases between. This CDR3 reads CACDTVGAYTDKLIF. The CDR3 DNA sequence: TGTGCCTGTGACACCGTGGGGGCCTACACCGATAAACTCATCTTT.

This clone was seen only a few times. The V and J genes are TRDV3 and TRDJ3, with 8 bases identical to TRDD2. Germline CDR1 TVYSNPD, CDR2 GDNSRS (reference sequence). The CDR3 spans 22 residues. V dropped 3 bases and J dropped 0; count of bases not matched to a gene: 22. The CDR3 spells CAFRTPSYLRGPSSWDTRQMFF. The CDR3 DNA reads TGTGCCTTCCGCACCCCTTCCTATCTTAGGGGGCCTAGCTCCTGGGACACCCGACAGATGTTTTTC.

To note about this clone: This could be a read error, since a much larger clone is one nucleotide away. The chain employs TRDV2 and TRDJ3, with TRDD3 matching over 7 bases. The CDR3 totals 18 residues. Germline CDR1 is GEAIGNYY and CDR2 is EKD. Germline trimming cut 0 bases from V and 0 bases from J; bases unmatched to any gene: 4. DNA for the CDR3: TGTGCCTGTGACACCACTGGGGACAGCTCCTGGGACACCCGACAGATGTTTTTC. This translates into CACDTTGDSSWDTRQMFF.

For this clone: A far larger clone is only one base removed, so a read error is likely. The sample contains more than one DNA sequence encoding this CDR3. The rearrangement joins TRDV2 to TRDJ3, with TRDD3 matching 7 bases. Germline CDR1 is GEAIGNYY and CDR2 is EKD. CDR3 length: 15 residues. CDR3 residues: CACDWGTWDTRQMFF. The DNA for the CDR3 is TGTGCCTGTGACTGGGGGACCTGGGATACCCGACAGATGTTTTTC.

The chain uses TRDV3 and TRDJ1; 7 nucleotides align to TRDD3. TCRdb gives no J gene; it was assigned here by matching the DNA to germline. The CDR3 covers 12 residues. CDR1 TVYSNPD and CDR2 GDNSRS come from the germline V gene (reference sequence). The junction had 1 base not matched to a gene; V was cut back by 3 bases and J by 0 bases. This CDR3 is CALGGYTDKLIF. The CDR3 DNA reads as TGTGCCTTGGGGGGATACACCGATAAACTCATCTTT.

The chain couples TRDV3 to TRDJ1; 12 nucleotides line up with TRDD3. Trimming cost V 4 bases and J 0 bases; bases outside gene matches: 12. The CDR3 has 17 amino acids. Germline values: CDR1 TVYSNPD, CDR2 GDNSRS (reference sequence). The CDR3 DNA reads TGTGCCTCCTCCAACTGGGGGATACCCTCGTACACCGATAAACTCATCTTT. Protein: CASSNWGIPSYTDKLIF.

The V call is TRDV2, the J call TRDJ3, with 10 bases aligning to TRDD3. Trimming at V came to 2 bases and at J to 0 bases, leaving 6 bases not matched to a gene. The length of the CDR3 is 19 residues. CDR1 GEAIGNYY and CDR2 EKD come from the germline V gene. CDR3 DNA: TGTGCCTGTGACAAAATACTGGGGGATGGCTCCTGGGACACCCGACAGATGTTTTTC. Translation gives CACDKILGDGSWDTRQMFF.

This clone was counted at least ten times. The chain carries TRDV2 and TRDJ3, with TRDD3 matching over 13 bases. CDR1 GEAIGNYY and CDR2 EKD come from the germline V gene. The V segment lost 0 bases and the J segment 1 base; nucleotides outside the gene matches: 5. This CDR3 is 20 amino acids long. The CDR3 sequence is CACDTLTGGYASWDTRQMFF. For the CDR3, the DNA is TGTGCCTGTGACACCCTTACTGGGGGATACGCGTCCTGGGACACCCGACAGATGTTTTTC.

Remarks on this clone: A read error is the likely source, as a far larger clone sits one nucleotide away. Other DNA sequences of this sample code for an identical CDR3. This chain links TRDV2 with TRDJ1, with 11 bases that match TRDD3. The CDR3 totals 13 residues. CDR1 is GEAIGNYY and CDR2 is EKD in the germline V gene. CDR3 sequence: CACDTWGIHKLIF. The CDR3 nucleotides are TGTGCCTGCGACACCTGGGGGATACATAAACTCATCTTT.

This clone was detected only a few times. Its ends do not fully match the called genes, so a read error is possible. The chain uses TRDV2 and TRDJ3; TRDD3 aligns across 13 bases. The CDR3 is 20 amino acids. Germline CDR1 and CDR2: GEAIGNYY and EKD. DNA of the CDR3: TGTGCCAGTGACATCGTACTGGGGGATACGCGCAACTGGGACACCCGACAGATGTTTTTC. Amino acids: CASDIVLGDTRNWDTRQMFF.

This clone occurred a few times. The chain uses TRDV2 and TRDJ3, with 12 bases aligning to TRDD3. The length of the CDR3 is 22 residues. Trimming removed 3 bases from V and 0 bases from J; junction bases left unmatched: 14. Germline CDR1 reads GEAIGNYY; CDR2 reads EKD. This CDR3 is CACDAAHTGGYFSSWDTRQMFF. The CDR3 DNA reads TGTGCCTGTGACGCAGCCCATACTGGGGGATACTTTAGCTCCTGGGACACCCGACAGATGTTTTTC.

The chain couples TRDV2 to TRDJ3, with TRDD3 matching over 7 bases. This CDR3 is built from 18 residues. Germline V lookup: CDR1 GEAIGNYY, CDR2 EKD. The J segment lost 0 bases and the V segment lost 1 base, leaving 5 bases of the junction unmatched. The CDR3 reads CACDTGGLLSWDTRQMFF. The CDR3 DNA is TGTGCCTGTGACACTGGGGGACTCCTCTCCTGGGACACCCGACAGATGTTTTTC.

This clone was recorded a few times. The same CDR3 can be traced to other DNA sequences in this sample. V usage is TRDV2 and J usage is TRDJ3; TRDD3 might be the D (5 bases). The germline V gene has CDR1 GEAIGNYY and CDR2 EKD. V was trimmed by 1 base and J by 0 bases, leaving 12 bases between them. CDR3 length: 18 amino acids. CDR3 DNA sequence: TGTGCCTGTGACACAATGGGGACCTTCTCCTGGGACACCCGACAGATGTTTTTC. Protein: CACDTMGTFSWDTRQMFF.

This clone occurred a few times. The chain couples TRDV2 to TRDJ2, with 7 bases fitting TRDD3. The CDR3 is made up of 20 amino acids. From germline, CDR1 is GEAIGNYY and CDR2 EKD. Trimming took 0 bases from V and 0 from J; bases not matched to a gene: 15. The CDR3: CACDTMRGGGSGALTAQLFF. CDR3 nucleotide sequence: TGTGCCTGTGACACCATGAGGGGAGGGGGATCCGGAGCTTTGACAGCACAACTCTTCTTT.

This clone was seen only a few times. A much larger clone differs from this one at a single base, so this may be a read error. The identical CDR3 is also encoded by other nucleotide sequences in the sample. V is TRDV2 and J is TRDJ1; perhaps TRDD3 as D (6 bases). Germline CDR1 GEAIGNYY, CDR2 EKD. This CDR3 contains 18 residues. Trimming removed 2 bases from V and 0 bases from J, with 21 bases in between. CDR3 loop: CACDIVLGDYSYTDKLIF. The DNA of the CDR3 is TGTGCCTGTGACATAGTACTGGGCGACTACTCGTACACCGATAAACTCATCTTT.

This clone came up a few times. At one end the junction does not follow the germline gene, possibly because of a read error. This chain joins TRDV2 and TRDJ3, with a tentative D call TRDD3 (5 bases). The CDR3 contains 18 residues. Germline V lookup: CDR1 GEAIGNYY, CDR2 EKD. CDR3 sequence reads: CACDTGDFYSWDTRQTFF. The CDR3 DNA follows: TGTGCCTGTGACACCGGGGACTTCTACTCCTGGGACACCCGACAGACGTTTTTC.

This clone is categorized as medium-sized. V usage is TRDV2 and J usage is TRDJ3; TRDD3 aligns across 9 bases. The junction had 5 bases not matched to a gene; V was cut back by 0 bases and J by 0 bases. CDR1 is GEAIGNYY, CDR2 EKD, per germline. The CDR3 has 19 amino acids. CDR3 sequence: CACDTYWGKSSWDTRQMFF. CDR3 coding DNA: TGTGCCTGTGACACCTACTGGGGGAAGAGCTCCTGGGACACCCGACAGATGTTTTTC.